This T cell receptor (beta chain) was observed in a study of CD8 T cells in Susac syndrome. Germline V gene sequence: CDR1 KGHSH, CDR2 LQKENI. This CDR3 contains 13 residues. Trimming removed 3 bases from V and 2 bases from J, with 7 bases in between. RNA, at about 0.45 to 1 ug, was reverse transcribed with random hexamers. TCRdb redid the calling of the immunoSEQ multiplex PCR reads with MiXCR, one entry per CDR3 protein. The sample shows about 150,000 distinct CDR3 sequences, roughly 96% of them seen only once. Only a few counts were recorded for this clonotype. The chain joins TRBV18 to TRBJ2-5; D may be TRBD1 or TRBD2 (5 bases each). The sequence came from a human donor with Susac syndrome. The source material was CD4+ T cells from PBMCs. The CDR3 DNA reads TGTGCCAGCTCACCGGGACCACAAGAGACCCAGTACTTC. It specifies CASSPGPQETQYF.